This T cell receptor beta chain was observed in a study of blood T cells in healthy people across ages. Germline CDR1 reads SGHDN; CDR2 reads FVKESK. V lost 2 bases and J 0 bases, leaving 1 base between the germline ends. The CDR3 spans 12 residues. Primers used in a second PCR of about 6 to 11 cycles were a sample-barcoded 5' primer and a J-beta primer mix. Each CDR3 protein gets one entry after TCRdb re-called the 5' RACE reads with MiXCR. The sample shows 500,000 to 600,000 distinct CDR3 sequences, 25% to 30% of them seen only once. In its sample, this clonotype was seen many times. Sequencing input: blood. This chain joins TRBV14 and TRBJ2-5; no clear D gene. The TCR comes from a woman in her seventies in good health. CDR3 nucleotides: TGTGCCAGCAGCCAAAACCAAGAGACCCAGTACTTC. It is translated as CASSQNQETQYF. The complete variable domain, with remaining parts taken from reference TRBV14 and TRBJ2-5, reads EAGVTQFPSHSVIEKGQTVTLRCDPISGHDNLYWYRRVMGKEIKFLLHFVKESKQDESGMPNNRFLAERTGGTYSTLKVQPAELEDSGVYFCASSQNQETQYFGPGTRLLVL.